This T cell receptor (beta chain) was retrieved from a study of T cell repertoires in cytomegalovirus infection. Study details: The authors used CMV epitopes that were HLA-C-restricted (recently identified) and HLA-B-restricted (well studied). Evidence of both CMV infection and a matching HLA type came from public TCR beta signatures. Overall study results and limits: Summed frequency of public TCR beta families distinguished CMV carriers with the relevant HLA. What dominated the ex vivo response were HLA-C-restricted CMV-specific TCR beta clonotypes.

TCRdb re-derived calls from the reads in MiXCR, one entry per CDR3 protein. The table records some 800,000 distinct CDR3 sequences, about 29% of them present only once. The CDR3 is made up of 16 amino acids. The V gene end was trimmed by 5 bases and the J gene end by 10 bases; junction bases not matched to a gene: 12. CDR1 and CDR2 (germline): SGHAT, FQNNGV. With regard to this clonotype: Its matching antigen is unknown.

The receptor was derived from a human donor in good health (CMV status not recorded). Some clones in this sample may be carry-over from other donors' samples. The chain carries TRBV11-2 and TRBJ1-6; TRBD1 matches at 9 bases. Material: cultured CD8+ T cells from PBMCs, obtained from culture after CMV antigen stimulation. CDR3 nucleotides: TGTGCCAGCAGCCGTTGGGACAGGGTTGAGGGGTCACCCCTCCACTTT. Its protein product is CASSRWDRVEGSPLHF. Based on the CDR3 plus reference TRBV11-2 and TRBJ1-6, the full variable domain is EAGVAQSPRYKIIEKRQSVAFWCNPISGHATLYWYQQILGQGPKLLIQFQNNGVVDDSQLPKDRFSAERLKGVDSTLKIQPAKLEDSAVYLCASSRWDRVEGSPLHFGNGTRLTVT.